Shown below are 7 T cell receptor beta chains from a single sample sequenced in a study of T cell changes during pregnancy in multiple sclerosis. Method: immunoSEQ multiplex PCR; TCRdb's copy keeps in-frame clones and lacks some. The profile shows about 70,000 clones, around 94% of them singletons. Sequenced here: peripheral blood, sampled in the third trimester of pregnancy. These receptors came from a female donor with multiple sclerosis, enrolled in a pregnancy study.

Remarks on this clone: The sample contains more than one DNA sequence encoding this CDR3. The gene calls are TRBV15 and TRBJ1-6; D remains unclear. Trimming took off 0 bases at V and 0 bases at J, with 9 bases between the two ends. The V gene's germline CDR1 is LNHNV and CDR2 YYDKDF (reference sequence). There are 17 residues in the CDR3. CDR3 protein: CATSRDGWSSYNSPLHF. The CDR3 nucleotides are TGTGCCACCAGCAGAGATGGGTGGAGCTCCTATAATTCACCCCTCCACTTT.

CDR3 region: CASSPTRDRPYEQYF. The CDR3 DNA reads as TGTGCCAGCAGCCCAACCCGGGACAGGCCCTACGAGCAGTACTTC. This chain connects TRBV7-2 to TRBJ2-7; 8 nucleotides align to TRBD1. Germline CDR1 and CDR2: SGHTA and FQGNSA. Losses at the gene ends were 5 bases for V and 2 bases for J; bases not matched to a gene: 8. The CDR3 length is 15 residues.

This rearrangement joins TRBV27 to TRBJ1-1, with 7 bases fitting TRBD1. The germline V gene encodes CDR1 MNHEY and CDR2 SMNVEV (reference sequence). V lost 5 bases and J lost 5; bases outside the gene matches: 11. CDR3 size: 15 residues. CDR3 bases: TGTGCCAGCAGTCTCCGACAGGGTCGGAGGACTGAAGCTTTCTTT. Amino acids: CASSLRQGRRTEAFF.

This clone was found once. The chain uses TRBV5-6 and TRBJ2-4; 11 nucleotides line up with TRBD2. This CDR3 contains 16 residues. The ends lost 2 bases at V and 7 bases at J; junction bases unmatched: 8. Per germline, CDR1 SGHDT and CDR2 YYEEEE. CDR3 protein: CASSFSGGAGTNIQYF. The CDR3 DNA sequence: TGTGCCAGCAGCTTTAGCGGGGGGGCCGGGACGAACATTCAGTACTTC.

The rearrangement joins TRBV18 to TRBJ1-5; D gene unclear. Germline loops: CDR1 KGHSH, CDR2 LQKENI. The CDR3 has 14 residues. V was trimmed by 8 bases and J by 1 base, leaving 12 bases between them. The DNA of the CDR3 is TGTGCCAGCACCGACCGAGGGAGCAATCAGCCCCAGCATTTT. Encoded protein: CASTDRGSNQPQHF. Full variable domain (missing parts from reference TRBV18 and TRBJ1-5): NAGVMQNPRHLVRRRGQEARLRCSPMKGHSHVYWYRQLPEEGLKFMVYLQKENIIDESGMPKERFSAEFPKEGPSILRIQQVVRGDSAAYFCASTDRGSNQPQHFGDGTRLSIL.

The J gene is TRBJ2-7, the V gene TRBV2, with D perhaps TRBD1 (6 bases). Germline values: CDR1 SNHLY, CDR2 FYNNEI. The CDR3 contains 13 residues. V dropped 7 bases and J dropped 3 bases, with 13 bases sitting between them. CDR3 sequence: CASTYRVFYEQYF. The CDR3 DNA reads TGTGCCAGCACCTACAGGGTTTTCTACGAGCAGTACTTC.

The V call is TRBV11-3, the J call TRBJ2-7; 7 nucleotides match TRBD1. The CDR3 is 14 amino acids. Trimming took 5 bases from V and 0 from J; bases not matched to a gene: 4. Germline CDR1 reads SGHNT; CDR2 reads YENEEA. CDR3 in amino acids: CASSRGGSSYEQYF. CDR3 DNA sequence: TGTGCCAGCAGCCGAGGGGGCAGCTCCTACGAGCAGTACTTC. The variable domain in full, completed from reference TRBV11-3 and TRBJ2-7, reads EAGVVQSPRYKIIEKKQPVAFWCNPISGHNTLYWYLQNLGQGPELLIRYENEEAVDDSQLPKDRFSAERLKGVDSTLKIQPAELGDSAVYLCASSRGGSSYEQYFGPGTRLTVT.